This T cell receptor beta chain originates from a study of beta chain features in type 1 diabetes. TCRB transcripts that were expressed got sequenced, as all of the isolated RNA had been reverse transcribed. The repertoire was sequenced with immunoSEQ multiplex PCR; TCRdb's copy has only in-frame clones and lacks some. The data contain about 470,000 clones, about 30% of them seen just once; the ten biggest clones take up about 0.065%. This clonotype was obtained from a man younger than 30 in good health. Sample: naive CD4+ T cells from blood.

DNA of the CDR3: TGTGCCTGGAACCAGGGGTTCTCCTACGAGCAGTACTTC. Amino acid sequence: CAWNQGFSYEQYF. The genes are TRBV30 and TRBJ2-7; the D gene is possibly TRBD1 (6 bases). The germline gives CDR1 GTSNPN, CDR2 SVGIG (reference sequence). V gave up 4 bases and J gave up 0 bases, with 10 bases separating them. This CDR3 has 13 amino acids.